This TCR beta chain was observed in a study of beta chain features in type 1 diabetes. Every donor had blood drawn once into heparin, roughly 100 mL on average. Concerning this clone itself: As yet, its antigen is unknown.

Study-wide points: Moderate yet significant TCRB CDR3 shortening was seen in Type 1 diabetes patients in all four CD4+ subsets. Overrepresentation of cells with high TCR expression could result from cDNA sequencing.

Expressed TCRB transcripts got sequenced, as all isolated RNA was reverse transcribed. Naive, central memory and regulatory T cell samples yielded around 3.4 million reads on average. Assay used: immunoSEQ multiplex PCR; TCRdb lists only in-frame clones, some missing. Of hundreds of thousands of clones in the sample, 11% to 15% were seen once. The sample was naive CD4+ T cells from blood. The receptor was derived from a man in his late teens or twenties with type 1 diabetes.

CDR3 in amino acids: CASSVGLQGSETQYF. The CDR3, as DNA: TGTGCCAGCAGCGTAGGACTGCAGGGTTCCGAGACCCAGTACTTC. The chain combines TRBV9 with TRBJ2-5; possibly TRBD1 for D (5 bases). In germline, CDR1 is SGDLS, CDR2 YYNGEE. V lost 0 bases and J 5 bases, leaving 14 bases between the germline ends. This CDR3 spans 15 amino acids.